This passage covers 28 T cell receptor beta chains from one sample sequenced in a study of cytomegalovirus exposure and HLA in healthy donors. Primers included in the PCR were 60 Vbeta and 13 Jbeta primers. Using immunoSEQ multiplex PCR, the repertoire was profiled, and TCRdb retains in-frame clones only, with some absent. The top ten hold about 2.5% of the sample, which has roughly 140,000 clones, 84% seen once. The sample was PBMCs. The receptors originated from a boy between 2 and 10 years old in good health and CMV-seronegative.

The chain couples TRBV5-1 to TRBJ2-1; TRBD2 agrees at 11 bases. This CDR3 contains 16 residues. Germline CDR1 reads SGHRS; CDR2 reads YFSETQ. J lost 4 bases, V lost 1 base, and 4 bases had no gene match. The CDR3 bases are TGCGCCAGCAGCTTGTCGCTAGCGGGAGGTTACAATGAGCAGTTCTTC. Amino acids: CASSLSLAGGYNEQFF.

The rearrangement joins TRBV5-1 to TRBJ2-5, with 14 bases aligning to TRBD2. Trimming cost V 7 bases and J 5 bases; bases outside gene matches: 7. There are 15 residues in the CDR3. Germline-derived CDR1 and CDR2 are SGHRS and YFSETQ. In DNA, the CDR3 is TGCGCCAGCCAACGGACTAGCGGGAGGTGGGAGACCCAGTACTTC. Its protein product is CASQRTSGRWETQYF. The full variable domain, its missing parts supplied by reference TRBV5-1 and TRBJ2-5, is KAGVTQTPRYLIKTRGQQVTLSCSPISGHRSVSWYQQTPGQGLQFLFEYFSETQRNKGNFPGRFSGRQFSNSRSEMNVSTLELGDSALYLCASQRTSGRWETQYFGPGTRLLVL.

This clone has just a few counts. The gene calls are TRBV12-5 and TRBJ2-1; 10 nucleotides agree with TRBD1. This CDR3 region has 15 residues. V gave up 7 bases and J gave up 7 bases; unmatched junction bases: 10. CDR1 is LGHNT and CDR2 is FRNRAP in the germline V gene. CDR3 coding DNA: TGTGCTAGTGAAACCGGGACAGGGGATTTTAATGAGCAGTTCTTC. Protein sequence: CASETGTGDFNEQFF.

V is TRBV7-6 and J is TRBJ1-6; D unresolved. This CDR3 contains 15 residues. Trimming stripped 1 base from V and 6 bases from J, with 10 bases between. Germline V lookup: CDR1 SGHVS, CDR2 FNYEAQ. The CDR3 region has the DNA TGTGCCAGCAGCTTAGTACAAGGAGTTAATTCACCCCTCCACTTT. Translation gives CASSLVQGVNSPLHF.

The V and J genes are TRBV29-1 and TRBJ1-3; tentative D call: TRBD1 (5 bases). This CDR3 region has 13 residues. CDR1 is SQVTM and CDR2 is ANQGSEA in the germline V gene. The V end was cut by 7 bases, the J end by 2 bases, with 12 bases between. CDR3 DNA sequence: TGCAGCGCTTACCCGGACACTGGAAACACCATATATTTT. Encoded protein: CSAYPDTGNTIYF.

This chain connects TRBV19 to TRBJ2-7; D perhaps matches TRBD2 (5 bases). The CDR3 sequence is 16 residues long. Trimming left V 4 bases short and J 4 bases short, with 20 bases between. From germline, CDR1 is LNHDA and CDR2 SQIVND (reference sequence). The CDR3 sequence is CASSTTPLALRYEQYF. In DNA form, the CDR3 reads TGTGCCAGTAGTACAACACCGTTAGCGCTTCGGTACGAGCAGTACTTC.

The rearrangement links TRBV6-1 to TRBJ2-6; 8 positions match TRBD1. The CDR3 spans 16 residues. J was trimmed by 2 bases and V by 4 bases; bases with no gene match: 4. The germline gives CDR1 MNHNS, CDR2 SASEGT. CDR3 region: CASSVLQGAGANVLTF. The CDR3 DNA sequence: TGTGCCAGCAGTGTCCTACAGGGGGCTGGGGCCAACGTCCTGACTTTC.

This chain uses TRBV6-5 with TRBJ1-2; TRBD1 is a possible D gene (5 bases). The germline V gene has CDR1 MNHEY and CDR2 SVGAGI. This CDR3 has 14 amino acids. Trimming shortened V by 6 bases and J by 7 bases, and 18 bases separated the two germline ends. DNA for the CDR3: TGTGCCAGCAGCAACGCGGGGGATTTCCGTGGCTACACCTTC. This gives the protein CASSNAGDFRGYTF.

CDR3 residues: CASSPTGPQVYEQYF. The CDR3 DNA reads as TGTGCCAGCTCACCGACAGGACCTCAAGTCTACGAGCAGTACTTC. The chain uses TRBV18 and TRBJ2-7, with D perhaps matching TRBD1 (6 bases). The V gene lost 3 bases and the J gene lost 3 bases, with 15 bases spanning the gap. The CDR3 length is 15 residues. Germline CDR1 and CDR2: KGHSH and LQKENI.

The chain employs TRBV5-5 and TRBJ2-7; maybe TRBD1 (5 bases). The CDR3 loop spans 12 amino acids. V dropped 4 bases and J dropped 3 bases, with 8 bases sitting between them. Per germline, CDR1 SGHKS and CDR2 YYEKEE (reference sequence). In nucleotides, the CDR3 is TGTGCCAGCAGCACAGGATACTACGAGCAGTACTTC. Protein sequence: CASSTGYYEQYF.

V and J are TRBV28 and TRBJ2-6; D remains unclear. CDR3 length equals 14 residues. The germline gives CDR1 MDHEN, CDR2 SYDVKM. The V and J ends lost 6 bases and 0 bases respectively, with 6 bases between them. CDR3 sequence reads: CASREISGANVLTF. The CDR3 nucleotides are TGTGCCAGCAGGGAGATCTCTGGGGCCAACGTCCTGACTTTC.

This chain links TRBV15 with TRBJ2-1; no clear D. V was pared by 5 bases and J by 5 bases, with 19 bases between. This CDR3 is built from 16 residues. In germline, CDR1 is LNHNV, CDR2 YYDKDF (reference sequence). The CDR3 nucleotides read TGTGCCACCAGCCGCCGTCAAGTGGTCGCGCACAATGAGCAGTTCTTC. Its translation is CATSRRQVVAHNEQFF.

With regard to this clone: The CDR3 end shows no conserved phenylalanine or tryptophan, and so a read error is likely. J is TRBJ1-6 and V is TRBV14; no firm D call. V was shortened by 6 bases and J by 7 bases, with 13 bases between the two germline ends. CDR1 and CDR2 (germline): SGHDN, FVKESK. The CDR3 has 14 amino acids. CDR3 DNA sequence: TGTGCCAGCAGTCTCCGAACGGGAAATTCACCCCTCCACCTT. It specifies CASSLRTGNSPLHL.

The rearrangement uses TRBV5-1 and TRBJ2-3; no reliable D call. V was trimmed by 1 base and J by 4 bases, leaving 4 bases between them. From germline, CDR1 is SGHRS and CDR2 YFSETQ. CDR3 length equals 12 residues. The CDR3 region has the DNA TGCGCCAGCAGCTTGATCTCAGATACGCAGTATTTT. Translating it yields CASSLISDTQYF. The full variable domain, with the rest looked up from reference TRBV5-1 and TRBJ2-3, is KAGVTQTPRYLIKTRGQQVTLSCSPISGHRSVSWYQQTPGQGLQFLFEYFSETQRNKGNFPGRFSGRQFSNSRSEMNVSTLELGDSALYLCASSLISDTQYFGPGTRLTVL.

Here the CDR3 DNA reads TGTGCCAGCAGCACGATAACAGGAAACACCATATATTTT. Its protein is CASSTITGNTIYF. V gene TRBV6-5 combines with J gene TRBJ1-3; D call uncertain. Germline values: CDR1 MNHEY, CDR2 SVGAGI. This CDR3 is 13 amino acids long. V lost 6 bases to trimming and J lost 4 bases, with 10 bases between them.

The J gene is TRBJ2-7, the V gene TRBV27, with TRBD1 identical over 7 bases. Germline V gene lookup returns CDR1 MNHEY and CDR2 SMNVEV (reference sequence). Trimming took 10 bases from V and 0 from J; bases not matched to a gene: 9. The CDR3 is made up of 14 amino acids. CDR3 bases: TGTGCCATCCTGACAGGGTACCCCTCCTACGAGCAGTACTTC. This translates into CAILTGYPSYEQYF.

The chain couples TRBV25-1 to TRBJ2-7; D is ambiguous. The germline gives CDR1 MGHDK, CDR2 SYGVNS. The CDR3 totals 13 residues. Trimming shortened V by 6 bases and J by 0 bases, and 9 bases separated the two germline ends. CDR3 in DNA: TGTGCCAGCAGGACTGCGAGCTCCTACGAGCAGTACTTC. It encodes CASRTASSYEQYF.

The chain recombines TRBV4-1 with TRBJ2-7; 7 bases map to TRBD1. The CDR3 runs to 16 residues. Trimming took 3 bases from V and 2 from J; bases not matched to a gene: 10. Germline assignment: CDR1 MGHRA and CDR2 YSYEKL. The CDR3 DNA sequence: TGCGCCAGCAGCCAGGGGAAAGACAGGGCTGCCTACGAGCAGTACTTC. It encodes CASSQGKDRAAYEQYF.

This clone was detected only a few times. The chain couples TRBV18 to TRBJ2-7; a possible D gene is TRBD2 (5 bases). Trimming pared 4 bases from V and 3 bases from J, leaving 16 bases between. The CDR3 consists of 15 residues. Looked up from germline, CDR1 is KGHSH and CDR2 is LQKENI. CDR3: CASSRTDAGNYEQYF. CDR3 sequence (DNA): TGTGCCAGCTCACGTACTGACGCCGGGAACTACGAGCAGTACTTC.

The rearrangement joins TRBV7-9 to TRBJ2-2; TRBD2 might be the D (6 bases). Germline CDR1 SEHNR, CDR2 FQNEAQ (reference sequence). The CDR3 runs to 17 residues. V gave up 2 bases and J gave up 2 bases, with 15 bases separating them. CDR3 region: CASSLLRLAPNTGELFF. The CDR3, as DNA: TGTGCCAGCAGCTTACTCCGGCTAGCGCCAAACACCGGGGAGCTGTTTTTT.

This chain links TRBV6-5 with TRBJ2-5; D not certain. CDR3 size: 14 residues. Germline V gives CDR1 MNHEY, CDR2 SVGAGI. V was clipped by 1 base and J by 2 bases, with 8 bases between them. CDR3 sequence: CASSYFGRQETQYF. The CDR3 bases are TGTGCCAGCAGTTACTTTGGCAGACAAGAGACCCAGTACTTC.

This CDR3 is CASSQVFETDLNTEAFF. CDR3 bases: TGCGCCAGCAGCCAAGTCTTCGAGACGGACTTGAACACTGAAGCTTTCTTT. The chain couples TRBV4-1 to TRBJ1-1; D is undetermined. This CDR3 has 17 amino acids. The germline CDR1 and CDR2 sequences are MGHRA and YSYEKL. Trimming cost V 1 base and J 0 bases, with 15 bases left between them.

The J gene is TRBJ1-2, the V gene TRBV6-1; D remains unclear. Per germline, CDR1 MNHNS and CDR2 SASEGT. The CDR3 spans 16 residues. V lost 3 bases and J 0 bases, leaving 14 bases between the germline ends. CDR3 in DNA: TGTGCCAGCAGTGACTTACTGACGGACTCTAACTATGGCTACACCTTC. Residues: CASSDLLTDSNYGYTF.

There are a few counts of this clone. The rearrangement joins TRBV5-1 to TRBJ2-5; D is uncertain. V gave up 0 bases and J gave up 5 bases, with 5 bases separating them. Germline lookup yields CDR1 SGHRS and CDR2 YFSETQ. The CDR3 covers 12 residues. This CDR3 reads CASSLGRETQYF. The CDR3 coding sequence is TGCGCCAGCAGCTTGGGCCGGGAGACCCAGTACTTC.

The V gene is TRBV9, the J gene TRBJ2-5; 14 bases map to TRBD2. CDR1 is SGDLS and CDR2 is YYNGEE in the germline V gene. Trimming removed 0 bases from V and 5 bases from J; junction bases left unmatched: 24. This CDR3 comprises 23 residues. This CDR3 is CASSVDPAFIQPTSGGAWETQYF. The CDR3 coding sequence is TGTGCCAGCAGCGTAGACCCCGCTTTTATACAACCGACTAGCGGGGGGGCTTGGGAGACCCAGTACTTC.

The rearrangement uses TRBV18 and TRBJ1-3; TRBD1 aligns across 8 bases. This CDR3 contains 15 residues. CDR1 and CDR2 (germline): KGHSH, LQKENI. Trimming took 5 bases from V and 2 from J; bases not matched to a gene: 5. CDR3: CASSIQGAPGNTIYF. DNA for the CDR3: TGTGCCAGCTCAATTCAGGGGGCGCCTGGAAACACCATATATTTT. Full variable domain (remainder filled in from reference TRBV18 and TRBJ1-3): NAGVMQNPRHLVRRRGQEARLRCSPMKGHSHVYWYRQLPEEGLKFMVYLQKENIIDESGMPKERFSAEFPKEGPSILRIQQVVRGDSAAYFCASSIQGAPGNTIYFGEGSWLTVV.

The rearrangement uses TRBV10-3 and TRBJ2-7, with D maybe TRBD1 (8 bases). Germline CDR1 ENHRY, CDR2 SYGVKD. The CDR3 totals 14 residues. V lost 10 bases, J lost 2 bases, and 18 bases lay in between. The DNA of the CDR3 is TGTGCCACCCAACAGGGGGGGCATGCCTACGAGCAGTACTTC. The encoded protein is CATQQGGHAYEQYF.

The chain carries TRBV27 and TRBJ2-2, with D possibly TRBD2 on 6 matching bases. V lost 3 bases and J 4 bases, leaving 9 bases between the germline ends. Germline V gives CDR1 MNHEY, CDR2 SMNVEV (reference sequence). The CDR3 has 14 residues. CDR3 in DNA: TGTGCCAGCAGTTTTTCCGGGAGCACCGGGGAGCTGTTTTTT. It translates to CASSFSGSTGELFF.